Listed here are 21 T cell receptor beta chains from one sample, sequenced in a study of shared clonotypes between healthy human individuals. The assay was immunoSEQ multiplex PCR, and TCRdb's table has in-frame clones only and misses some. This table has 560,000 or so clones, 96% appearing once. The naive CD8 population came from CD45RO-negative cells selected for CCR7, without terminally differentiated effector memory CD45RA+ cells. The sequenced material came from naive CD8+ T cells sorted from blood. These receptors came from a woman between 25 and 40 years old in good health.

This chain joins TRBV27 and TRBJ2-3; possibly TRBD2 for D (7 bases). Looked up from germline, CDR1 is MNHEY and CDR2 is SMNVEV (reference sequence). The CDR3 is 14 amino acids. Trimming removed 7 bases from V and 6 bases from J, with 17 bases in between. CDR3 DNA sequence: TGTGCCAGCACCCAAGGGGGGGCCGGCGATACGCAGTATTTT. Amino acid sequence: CASTQGGAGDTQYF.

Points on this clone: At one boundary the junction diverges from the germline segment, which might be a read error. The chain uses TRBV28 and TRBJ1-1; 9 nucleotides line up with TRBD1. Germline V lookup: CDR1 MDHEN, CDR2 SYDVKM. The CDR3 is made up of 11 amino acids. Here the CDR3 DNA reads TGTGCCAGCAGCCTAGACGACAGGGGGGAGTTT. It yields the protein CASSLDDRGEF.

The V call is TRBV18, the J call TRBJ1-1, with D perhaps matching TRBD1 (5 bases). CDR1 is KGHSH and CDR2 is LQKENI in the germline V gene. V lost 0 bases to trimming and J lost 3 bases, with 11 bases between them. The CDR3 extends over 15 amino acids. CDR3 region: CASSPPEGRDTEAFF. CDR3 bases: TGTGCCAGCTCACCACCGGAGGGGAGGGACACTGAAGCTTTCTTT.

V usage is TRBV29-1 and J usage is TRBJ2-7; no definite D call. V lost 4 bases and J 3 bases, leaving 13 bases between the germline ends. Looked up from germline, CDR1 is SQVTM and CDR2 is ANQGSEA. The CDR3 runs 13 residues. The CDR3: CSVAGQNSYEQYF. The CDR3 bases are TGCAGCGTTGCCGGGCAGAATAGCTACGAGCAGTACTTC.

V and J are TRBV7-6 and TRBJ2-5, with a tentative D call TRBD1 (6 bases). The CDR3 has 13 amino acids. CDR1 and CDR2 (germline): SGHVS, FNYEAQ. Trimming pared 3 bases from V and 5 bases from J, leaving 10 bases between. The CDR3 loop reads CASSFGGRETQYF. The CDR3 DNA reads TGTGCCAGCAGCTTTGGGGGCAGGGAGACCCAGTACTTC.

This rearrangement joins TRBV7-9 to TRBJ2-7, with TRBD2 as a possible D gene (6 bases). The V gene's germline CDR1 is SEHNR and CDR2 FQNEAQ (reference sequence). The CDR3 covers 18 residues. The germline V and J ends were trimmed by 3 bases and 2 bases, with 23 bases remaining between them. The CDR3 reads CASSFMAGLQVTTYEQYF. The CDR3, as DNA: TGTGCCAGCAGCTTTATGGCGGGGTTACAGGTTACAACCTACGAGCAGTACTTC.

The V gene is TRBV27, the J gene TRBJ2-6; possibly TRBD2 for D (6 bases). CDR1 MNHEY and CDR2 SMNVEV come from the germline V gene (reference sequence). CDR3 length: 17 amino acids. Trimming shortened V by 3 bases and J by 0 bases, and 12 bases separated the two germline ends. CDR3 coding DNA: TGTGCCAGCAGTTTGCGGGGCCCGAACTCTGGGGCCAACGTCCTGACTTTC. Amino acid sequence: CASSLRGPNSGANVLTF.

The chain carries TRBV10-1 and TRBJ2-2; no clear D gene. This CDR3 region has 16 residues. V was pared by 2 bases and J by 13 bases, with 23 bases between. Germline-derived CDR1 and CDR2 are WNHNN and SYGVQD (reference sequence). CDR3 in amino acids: CASSEGLYGRVKGLFF. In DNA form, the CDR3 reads TGCGCCAGCAGTGAGGGATTGTATGGAAGAGTGAAAGGGCTGTTTTTT.

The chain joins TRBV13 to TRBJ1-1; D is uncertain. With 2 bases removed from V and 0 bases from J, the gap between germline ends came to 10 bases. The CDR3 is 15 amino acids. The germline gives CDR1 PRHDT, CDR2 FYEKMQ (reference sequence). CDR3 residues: CASSLWAALNTEAFF. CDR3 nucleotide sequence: TGTGCCAGCAGCTTATGGGCGGCGTTGAACACTGAAGCTTTCTTT.

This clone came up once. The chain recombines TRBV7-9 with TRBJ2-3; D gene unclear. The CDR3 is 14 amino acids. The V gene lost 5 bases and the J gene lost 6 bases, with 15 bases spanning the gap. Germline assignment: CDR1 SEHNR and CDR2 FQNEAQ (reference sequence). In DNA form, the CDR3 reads TGTGCCAGCAGCACCGATCTAGGATTTGATACGCAGTATTTT. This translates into CASSTDLGFDTQYF.

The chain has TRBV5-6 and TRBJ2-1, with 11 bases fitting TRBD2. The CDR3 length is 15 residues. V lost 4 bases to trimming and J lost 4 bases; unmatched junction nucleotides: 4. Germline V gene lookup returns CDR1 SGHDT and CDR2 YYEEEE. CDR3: CASSEGLAAYNEQFF. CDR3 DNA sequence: TGTGCCAGCAGCGAGGGACTAGCGGCTTACAATGAGCAGTTCTTC.

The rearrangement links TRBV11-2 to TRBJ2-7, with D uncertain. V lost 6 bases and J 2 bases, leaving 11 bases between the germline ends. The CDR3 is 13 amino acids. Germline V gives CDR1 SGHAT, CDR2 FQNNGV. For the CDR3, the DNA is TGTGCCAGCAGGGAGCCGGGTACCTACGAGCAGTACTTC. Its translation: CASREPGTYEQYF.

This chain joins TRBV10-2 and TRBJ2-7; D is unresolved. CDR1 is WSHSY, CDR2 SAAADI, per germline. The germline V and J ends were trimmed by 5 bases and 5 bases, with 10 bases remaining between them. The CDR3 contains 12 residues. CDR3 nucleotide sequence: TGCGCCAGCAGTCACGAGCTTGACGAGCAGTACTTC. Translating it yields CASSHELDEQYF.

CDR3 coding DNA: TGTGCCATCAGTGATGTGAACCAAGTAGGAGCTTTCTTT. Amino acids: CAISDVNQVGAFF. The chain employs TRBV10-3 and TRBJ1-1, with D hard to call. Trimming cost V 3 bases and J 10 bases, with 15 bases left between them. CDR1 and CDR2 (germline): ENHRY, SYGVKD. There are 13 residues in the CDR3.

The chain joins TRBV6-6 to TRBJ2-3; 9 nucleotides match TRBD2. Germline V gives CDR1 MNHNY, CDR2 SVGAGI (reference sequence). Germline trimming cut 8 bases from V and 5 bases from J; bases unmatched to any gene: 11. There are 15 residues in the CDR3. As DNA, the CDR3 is TGTGCCAGCGGCGGGATTAGCGGGAGTTTAGATACGCAGTATTTT. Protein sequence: CASGGISGSLDTQYF.

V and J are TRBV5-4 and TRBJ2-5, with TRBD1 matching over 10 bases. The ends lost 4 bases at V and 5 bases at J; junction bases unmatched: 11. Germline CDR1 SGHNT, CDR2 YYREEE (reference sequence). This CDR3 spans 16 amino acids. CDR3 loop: CASSHTGTGVRETQYF. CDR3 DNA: TGTGCCAGCAGCCACACCGGGACAGGGGTCAGGGAGACCCAGTACTTC.

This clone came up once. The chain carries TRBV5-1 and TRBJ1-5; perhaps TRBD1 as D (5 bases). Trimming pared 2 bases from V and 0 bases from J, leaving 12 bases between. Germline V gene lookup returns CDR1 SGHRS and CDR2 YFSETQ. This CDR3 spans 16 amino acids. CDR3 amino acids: CASSLRDRYSNQPQHF. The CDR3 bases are TGCGCCAGCAGCTTAAGAGACAGATATAGCAATCAGCCCCAGCATTTT.

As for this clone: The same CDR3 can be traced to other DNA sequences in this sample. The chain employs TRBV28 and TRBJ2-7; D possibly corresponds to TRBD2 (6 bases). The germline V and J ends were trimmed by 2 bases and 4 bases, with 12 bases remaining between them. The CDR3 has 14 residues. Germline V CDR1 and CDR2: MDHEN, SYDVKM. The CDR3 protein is CASSLTGSAYEQYF. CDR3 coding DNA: TGTGCCAGCAGTTTAACCGGGAGTGCGTACGAGCAGTACTTC.

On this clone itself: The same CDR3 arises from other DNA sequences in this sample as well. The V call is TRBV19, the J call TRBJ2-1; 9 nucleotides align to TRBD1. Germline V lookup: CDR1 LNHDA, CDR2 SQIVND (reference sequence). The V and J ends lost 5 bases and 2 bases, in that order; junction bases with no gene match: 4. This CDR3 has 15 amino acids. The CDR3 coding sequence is TGTGCCAGTAGTCCCGGACAGGGGCCCTACAATGAGCAGTTCTTC. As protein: CASSPGQGPYNEQFF. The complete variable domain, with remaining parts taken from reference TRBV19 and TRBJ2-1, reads DGGITQSPKYLFRKEGQNVTLSCEQNLNHDAMYWYRQDPGQGLRLIYYSQIVNDFQKGDIAEGYSVSREKKESFPLTVTSAQKNPTAFYLCASSPGQGPYNEQFFGPGTRLTVL.

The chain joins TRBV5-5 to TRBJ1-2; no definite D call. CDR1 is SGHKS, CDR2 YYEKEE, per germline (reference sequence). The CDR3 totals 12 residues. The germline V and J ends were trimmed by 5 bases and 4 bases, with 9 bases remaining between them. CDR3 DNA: TGTGCCAGCAGGCCGCCGGGCTATGGCTACACCTTC. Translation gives CASRPPGYGYTF.

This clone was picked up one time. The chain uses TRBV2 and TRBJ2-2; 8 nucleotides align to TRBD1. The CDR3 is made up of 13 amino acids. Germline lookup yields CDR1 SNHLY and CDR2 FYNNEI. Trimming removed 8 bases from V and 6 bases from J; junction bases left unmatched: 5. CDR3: CASGQGWAGELFF. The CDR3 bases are TGTGCCAGCGGACAGGGATGGGCCGGGGAGCTGTTTTTT.